The 22 T cell receptor beta chains listed next were all sequenced from one sample in a study of cytotoxic CD8 clonotypes in ibrutinib-treated CLL. Sequencing was performed with immunoSEQ multiplex PCR; in TCRdb, only in-frame clones are kept and a portion is missing. The data contain more than 200,000 clones, over 65% of them singletons. The sequencing used PBMCs, collected after 12 months of ibrutinib treatment. The receptors stem from a human donor with chronic lymphocytic leukemia.

The rearrangement uses TRBV4-2 and TRBJ1-4; 7 bases are shared with TRBD1. V was clipped by 1 base and J by 12 bases; unmatched bases: 8. CDR1 LGHNA and CDR2 YNFKEQ come from the germline V gene. The CDR3 runs to 14 residues. The CDR3 is CASSQGRGQAELFF. DNA for the CDR3: TGTGCCAGCAGCCAAGGCAGAGGACAGGCGGAACTGTTTTTT.

CDR3: CASSLAAPGPQHF. For the CDR3, the DNA is TGTGCCAGCAGCTTAGCGGCGCCCGGGCCCCAGCATTTT. V is TRBV7-3 and J is TRBJ1-5; D call uncertain. Germline lookup yields CDR1 SGHTA and CDR2 FQGTGA. V shed 2 bases and J shed 9 bases, with 11 bases lying between them. The CDR3 length is 13 residues.

To note about this clone: Different DNA sequences within this sample yield the same CDR3. The chain recombines TRBV6-5 with TRBJ1-5; D unclear. CDR3 size: 13 residues. Trimming cost V 0 bases and J 6 bases, with 6 bases left between them. Germline lookup yields CDR1 MNHEY and CDR2 SVGAGI. This CDR3 reads CASSYSMAQPQHF. CDR3 nucleotides: TGTGCCAGCAGTTACTCGATGGCTCAGCCCCAGCATTTT.

V and J are TRBV6-4 and TRBJ2-5; D gene ambiguous. The CDR3 is made up of 15 amino acids. V was clipped by 9 bases and J by 3 bases, with 20 bases between them. In germline, CDR1 is MRHNA, CDR2 SNTAGT. This CDR3 is CARCTHDGKKETQYF. As DNA, the CDR3 is TGTGCCAGGTGTACTCACGACGGAAAGAAAGAGACCCAGTACTTC.

The chain has TRBV2 and TRBJ1-6, with D maybe TRBD1 (6 bases). Between the trimmed V and J ends, which lost 3 bases and 0 bases, there was a span of 15 bases. Looked up from germline, CDR1 is SNHLY and CDR2 is FYNNEI. This CDR3 contains 18 residues. The CDR3 DNA sequence: TGTGCCAGCAGTGAGGGTGGGGGCGGAAGCTCCTATAATTCACCCCTCCACTTT. It specifies CASSEGGGGSSYNSPLHF.

J is TRBJ1-1 and V is TRBV7-2; no firm D call. The germline gives CDR1 SGHTA, CDR2 FQGNSA. CDR3 length: 13 residues. V was pared by 5 bases and J by 1 base, with 8 bases between. The CDR3 reads CASSLTPNTEAFF. As DNA, the CDR3 is TGTGCCAGCAGCCTCACTCCGAACACTGAAGCTTTCTTT. The full variable domain, rest sourced from reference TRBV7-2 and TRBJ1-1, is GAGVSQSPSNKVTEKGKDVELRCDPISGHTALYWYRQSLGQGLEFLIYFQGNSAPDKSGLPSDRFSAERTGGSVSTLTIQRTQQEDSAVYLCASSLTPNTEAFFGQGTRLTVV.

CDR3: CASSYKQGYNEQFF. The DNA for the CDR3 is TGCGCCAGCAGCTATAAACAGGGTTACAATGAGCAGTTCTTC. The J gene is TRBJ2-1, the V gene TRBV5-1, with a weak D call TRBD1 (6 bases). V shed 3 bases and J shed 4 bases, with 11 bases lying between them. CDR1 is SGHRS, CDR2 YFSETQ, per germline. The CDR3 is made up of 14 amino acids.

The chain carries TRBV27 and TRBJ2-7, with 7 positions matching TRBD1. V was pared by 6 bases and J by 1 base, with 9 bases of the junction left unmatched. Looked up from germline, CDR1 is MNHEY and CDR2 is SMNVEV (reference sequence). This CDR3 has 15 amino acids. DNA of the CDR3: TGTGCCAGCAGGCTTAATTCGGGACAGTCCTACGAGCAGTACTTC. It codes for CASRLNSGQSYEQYF.

V is TRBV9 and J is TRBJ2-3, with 12 bases identical to TRBD2. Germline V gene data show CDR1 as SGDLS and CDR2 as YYNGEE. This CDR3 has 15 residues. The ends lost 5 bases at V and 3 bases at J; junction bases unmatched: 4. The CDR3 reads CASSATSGGTDTQYF. The CDR3 bases are TGTGCCAGCAGTGCCACTAGCGGGGGGACAGATACGCAGTATTTT.

V and J are TRBV11-2 and TRBJ2-1, with 10 bases fitting TRBD2. This CDR3 spans 15 amino acids. Germline lookup yields CDR1 SGHAT and CDR2 FQNNGV. With 5 bases clipped from V and 7 bases from J, the junction kept 8 bases outside the gene matches. The chain's CDR3 is CASSPGSGGKNEQFF. The DNA for the CDR3 is TGTGCCAGCAGCCCCGGTAGCGGGGGGAAGAATGAGCAGTTCTTC.

This clone was seen more than once but under ten times. The chain is built from TRBV9 and TRBJ1-5, with D hard to call. Trimming cost V 4 bases and J 11 bases, with 16 bases left between them. The length of the CDR3 is 13 residues. Germline CDR1 is SGDLS and CDR2 is YYNGEE. CDR3 sequence reads: CASSLTERGAQHF. Written as DNA, the CDR3 is TGTGCCAGCAGCCTGACGGAGCGCGGGGCCCAGCATTTT.

This clone was seen only once. The gene calls are TRBV7-2 and TRBJ1-2, with 9 nucleotides matching TRBD1. Germline V lookup: CDR1 SGHTA, CDR2 FQGNSA. This CDR3 is built from 14 residues. V was clipped by 5 bases and J by 4 bases; unmatched bases: 5. The CDR3 sequence is CASSHPTGGYGYTF. CDR3 nucleotides: TGTGCCAGCAGCCACCCGACAGGGGGCTATGGCTACACCTTC.

This clone was seen at least ten times. V and J are TRBV7-2 and TRBJ1-1; TRBD1 is a possible D gene (6 bases). CDR3 size: 15 residues. Germline loops: CDR1 SGHTA, CDR2 FQGNSA. Trimming left V 3 bases short and J 5 bases short, with 16 bases between. The CDR3 bases are TGTGCCAGCAGCTTTTCAGGTCTTGGGACAACTGAAGCTTTCTTT. Residues: CASSFSGLGTTEAFF.

This sequence joins TRBV28 and TRBJ2-7; 8 bases fit TRBD2. The CDR3 covers 16 residues. Germline V gives CDR1 MDHEN, CDR2 SYDVKM. V lost 6 bases to trimming and J lost 2 bases; unmatched junction nucleotides: 12. The CDR3 DNA reads TGTGCCAGCAGCCCGCCGCCGGGAGCGGGAGCCTACGAGCAGTACTTC. Encoded protein: CASSPPPGAGAYEQYF.

V and J are TRBV29-1 and TRBJ1-1; no firm D call. This CDR3 contains 13 residues. Trimming removed 7 bases from V and 5 bases from J, with 17 bases in between. The germline gives CDR1 SQVTM, CDR2 ANQGSEA. The CDR3 nucleotides are TGCAGCGCAGAGGACTTAAGTCGGACTGAAGCTTTCTTT. It specifies CSAEDLSRTEAFF.

The chain joins TRBV25-1 to TRBJ1-2; 9 nucleotides agree with TRBD1. The germline CDR1 and CDR2 sequences are MGHDK and SYGVNS. Unmatched junction bases numbered 11, after V lost 5 bases and J lost 7 bases. The CDR3 runs 15 residues. CDR3 in amino acids: CASSHPRTGAGGYTF. The CDR3 coding sequence is TGTGCCAGCAGTCACCCACGGACAGGGGCAGGTGGCTACACCTTC.

The CDR3 DNA is TGTGCCAGTAGTATTCGGACCAATACGCAGTATTTT. It encodes CASSIRTNTQYF. The genes are TRBV19 and TRBJ2-3; D is undetermined. Deletions cut 3 bases from V and 7 bases from J, with 8 bases between. The CDR3 loop spans 12 amino acids. The germline CDR1 and CDR2 sequences are LNHDA and SQIVND (reference sequence).

The rearrangement uses TRBV7-9 and TRBJ1-2; a possible D gene is TRBD1 (5 bases). Trimming pared 5 bases from V and 5 bases from J, leaving 24 bases between. The CDR3 contains 17 residues. Germline CDR1 is SEHNR and CDR2 is FQNEAQ (reference sequence). The CDR3 protein is CASSLRQGRAGFYGYTF. The CDR3, as DNA: TGTGCCAGCAGCCTCCGGCAGGGTAGGGCAGGTTTTTATGGCTACACCTTC.

V is TRBV12-2 and J is TRBJ2-7. TRBV12-2 is a documented pseudogene. The CDR3 runs to 13 residues. CDR3 sequence reads: CASRLGADCEQYF. The CDR3 nucleotides read TGTGCAAGTCGCTTAGGGGCAGACTGCGAGCAGTACTTC.

The chain employs TRBV29-1 and TRBJ1-5; TRBD1 is a possible D gene (5 bases). Germline V lookup: CDR1 SQVTM, CDR2 ANQGSEA. This CDR3 has 16 residues. V lost 5 bases to trimming and J lost 6 bases, with 23 bases between them. The CDR3 region has the DNA TGCAGCGTTACTTCAGGAACCGGGGCCCTCGGTCAGCCCCAGCATTTT. Translating gives CSVTSGTGALGQPQHF.

On this clone itself: In the same sample, other DNA sequences code for this CDR3. The chain links TRBV6-5 to TRBJ1-2; TRBD1 is a possible D gene (5 bases). This CDR3 spans 11 amino acids. Trimming took 3 bases from V and 7 from J, leaving 6 bases between them. The V gene's germline CDR1 is MNHEY and CDR2 SVGAGI. The CDR3: CASSYGGGYTF. The CDR3 bases are TGTGCCAGCAGTTATGGGGGTGGCTACACCTTC.

In nucleotides, the CDR3 is TGCGCCAGCAGCTGGGGGCGGGACAGGAACACTGAAGCTTTCTTT. Its protein is CASSWGRDRNTEAFF. V is TRBV5-1 and J is TRBJ1-1, with TRBD1 matching 7 bases. CDR3 length equals 15 residues. V lost 3 bases, J lost 1 base, and 6 bases stayed unmatched. CDR1 is SGHRS, CDR2 YFSETQ, per germline. Full variable domain (outside the CDR3, taken from reference TRBV5-1 and TRBJ1-1): KAGVTQTPRYLIKTRGQQVTLSCSPISGHRSVSWYQQTPGQGLQFLFEYFSETQRNKGNFPGRFSGRQFSNSRSEMNVSTLELGDSALYLCASSWGRDRNTEAFFGQGTRLTVV.